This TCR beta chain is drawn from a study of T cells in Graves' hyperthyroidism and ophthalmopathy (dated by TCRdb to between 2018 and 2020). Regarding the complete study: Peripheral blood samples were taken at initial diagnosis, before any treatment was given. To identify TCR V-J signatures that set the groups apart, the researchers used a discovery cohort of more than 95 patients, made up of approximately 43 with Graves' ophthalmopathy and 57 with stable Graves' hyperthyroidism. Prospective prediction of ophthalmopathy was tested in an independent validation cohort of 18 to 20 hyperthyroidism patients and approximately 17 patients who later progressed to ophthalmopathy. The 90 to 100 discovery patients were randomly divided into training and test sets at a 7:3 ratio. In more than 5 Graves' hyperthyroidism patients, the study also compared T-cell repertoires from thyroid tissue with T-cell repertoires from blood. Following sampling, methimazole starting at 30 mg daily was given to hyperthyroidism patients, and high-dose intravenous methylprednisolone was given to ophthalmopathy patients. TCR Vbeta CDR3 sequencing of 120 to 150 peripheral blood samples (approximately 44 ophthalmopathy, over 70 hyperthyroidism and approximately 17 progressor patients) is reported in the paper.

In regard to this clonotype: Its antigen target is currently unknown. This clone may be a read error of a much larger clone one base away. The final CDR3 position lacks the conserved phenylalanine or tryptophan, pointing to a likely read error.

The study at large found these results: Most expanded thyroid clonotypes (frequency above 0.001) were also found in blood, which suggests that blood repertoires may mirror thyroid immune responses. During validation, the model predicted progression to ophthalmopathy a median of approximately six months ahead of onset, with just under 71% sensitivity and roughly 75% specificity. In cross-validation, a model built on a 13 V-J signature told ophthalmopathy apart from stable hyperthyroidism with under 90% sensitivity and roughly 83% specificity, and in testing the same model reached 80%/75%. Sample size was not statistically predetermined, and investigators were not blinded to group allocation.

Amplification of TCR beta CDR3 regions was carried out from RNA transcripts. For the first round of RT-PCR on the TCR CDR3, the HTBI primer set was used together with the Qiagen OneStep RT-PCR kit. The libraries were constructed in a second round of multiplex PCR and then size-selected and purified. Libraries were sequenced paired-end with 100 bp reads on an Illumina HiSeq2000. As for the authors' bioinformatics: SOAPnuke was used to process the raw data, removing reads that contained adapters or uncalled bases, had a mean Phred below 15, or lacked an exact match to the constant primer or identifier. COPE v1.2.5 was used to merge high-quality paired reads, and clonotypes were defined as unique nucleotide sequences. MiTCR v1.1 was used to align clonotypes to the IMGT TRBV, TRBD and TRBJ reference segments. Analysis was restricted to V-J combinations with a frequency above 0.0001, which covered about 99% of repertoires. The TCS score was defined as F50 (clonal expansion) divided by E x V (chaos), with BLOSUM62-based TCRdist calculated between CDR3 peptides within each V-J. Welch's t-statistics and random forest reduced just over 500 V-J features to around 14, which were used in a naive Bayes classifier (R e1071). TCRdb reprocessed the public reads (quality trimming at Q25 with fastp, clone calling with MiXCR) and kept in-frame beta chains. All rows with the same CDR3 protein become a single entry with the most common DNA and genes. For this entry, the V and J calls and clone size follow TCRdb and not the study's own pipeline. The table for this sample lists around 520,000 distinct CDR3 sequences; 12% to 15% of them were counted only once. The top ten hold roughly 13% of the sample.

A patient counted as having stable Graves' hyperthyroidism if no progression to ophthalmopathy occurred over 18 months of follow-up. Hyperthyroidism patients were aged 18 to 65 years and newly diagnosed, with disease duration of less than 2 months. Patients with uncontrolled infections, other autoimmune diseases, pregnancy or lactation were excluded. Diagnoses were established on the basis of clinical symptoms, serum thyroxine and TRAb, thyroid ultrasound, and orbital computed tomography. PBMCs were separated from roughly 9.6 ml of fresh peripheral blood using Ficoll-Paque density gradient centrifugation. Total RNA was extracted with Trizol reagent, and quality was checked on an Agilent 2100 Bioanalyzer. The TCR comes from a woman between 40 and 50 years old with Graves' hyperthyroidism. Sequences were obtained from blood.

The CDR3 protein sequence reads: CASSLAMFNTEAFL. The nucleotide sequence reads TGTGCCAGCAGCTTAGCTATGTTTAACACTGAAGCTTTCTTA. This sequence uses TRBV7-9 and TRBJ1-1; no D segment can be confidently identified. Including both end residues, the CDR3 is 14 amino acids long. The kept DNA is CDR3 alone, 42 bases in frame from the first base. A distance of 7 bases separates the germline ends of V and J, which lose 0 bases and 2 bases respectively. CDR1 SEHNR and CDR2 FQNEAQ were looked up in the germline V gene (reference sequence).